These T cell receptor beta chains were read from a single sample in a study of blood T cell repertoires in COVID-19. Profiling relied on immunoSEQ multiplex PCR, and the TCRdb table lists in-frame clones only, not all of them. The data hold 450,000 or so clones, with roughly 87% observed a single time. Sequencing used PBMCs or T cells enriched from blood (not recorded which). These TCRs come from a man aged 18 to 29 who had recovered from COVID-19. Each CDR3 is given without its conserved first and last residue.

>TRBV11-3
ASSSPGLQETQY
>TRBV6-5
ASSHLSTSGNTIY
>TRBV18
ASSPNSRQDYGYT
>TRBV21-1
ASSRMRTSGYYEQY
>TRBV11-2
ASSNTGTYGYT
>TRBV27
ASNSRGSNYGYT
>TRBV6-5
ASSKLVETIY
>TRBV3-1/TRBV3-2
ASRGVMNTEAF
>TRBV10-3
AISEARGGGDTQY
>TRBV6-5
ASAQVRANEQY
>TRBV18
ASSLLPTGTLTGELF
>TRBV5-1
ASSPVTGTEAF
>TRBV4-2
ASSRSLLLVGYRDGGTPQH
>TRBV30
AFKGPDGGYGYT
>TRBV5-1
ASSLASNTGELF
>TRBV9
ASSVDGRETQY
>TRBV3-1/TRBV3-2
ASSDRGGQPQH
>TRBV6-5
ASRPPTGDNSPLH
>TRBV7-3
ASSSYPYNSPLH
>TRBV3-1/TRBV3-2
ASSRRDRGNSEQF
>TRBV2
ASSRGQTTSGNTIY
>TRBV2
ASSRIRTSSQETQY
>TRBV27
ASSLSGLAKNIQY
>TRBV19
ASSISDSPSGYT
>TRBV28
ASLSGRGHFL
>TRBV6-5
ASRETVNTEAF
>TRBV19
ASSMVARAGANVLT
>TRBV3-1/TRBV3-2
ASSQGRGDGYT
>TRBV28
ASSFPRKFGGATNEKLF
>TRBV6-5
ASSYTRNTGELF
>TRBV2
ASSLPGGQEVISGELF
>TRBV28
ASSSTRQGQPNTEAF